Listed below are T cell receptor beta chains from one sample, sequenced in a study of cytomegalovirus exposure and HLA in healthy donors. Libraries were prepared by immunoSEQ multiplex PCR; TCRdb keeps only in-frame clonotypes and omits some of them. The sample includes around 180,000 clones, about 85% of them seen just once. Material: PBMCs. Receptors originate from a boy aged 2 to 9 in good health and CMV-seronegative. CDR3s include the opening cysteine and the closing phenylalanine or tryptophan. Fields, in order: V gene, D gene, J gene, clone size, CDR3 length, CDR3 DNA, CDR3 protein. A D gene is named only where the DNA matches it firmly. Size tells how often a clone was seen (once, few, many) or the class of an expanded clone, and some rows leave it out.

TRBV6-6	NA	TRBJ1-1	few	15	TGTGCCAGCAGTCGATCTAAGACAGGCAACACTGAAGCTTTCTTT	CASSRSKTGNTEAFF
TRBV13	NA	TRBJ2-1	NA	14	TGTGCCAGCAGCTTAGTACAGGCCTACAATGAGCAGTTCTTC	CASSLVQAYNEQFF
TRBV7-2	TRBD2	TRBJ2-3	few	16	TGTGCCAGCAGATCCCGGACTAGCGGGGCCGCCGATACGCAGTATTTT	CASRSRTSGAADTQYF
TRBV5-1	NA	TRBJ1-2	NA	13	TGCGCCAGCAGCCCCGGCGGAGACTATGGCTACACCTTC	CASSPGGDYGYTF
TRBV6-1	TRBD2	TRBJ2-3	NA	15	TGTGCCAGCACCTTGGGGACTAGCGGGGGGGATACGCAGTATTTT	CASTLGTSGGDTQYF
TRBV5-1	NA	TRBJ1-5	NA	13	TGCGCCAGCAGCTTCGGGGATAATCAGCCCCAGCATTTT	CASSFGDNQPQHF
TRBV9	NA	TRBJ2-1	once	15	TGTGCCAGCAGCGCTGCCAAGGCTACTAGTGATGAGCAGTTCTTC	CASSAAKATSDEQFF
TRBV6-1	TRBD1	TRBJ1-4	NA	14	TGTGCCAGCAGTATACAGGGGGTAAAAGAAAAACTGTTTTTT	CASSIQGVKEKLFF
TRBV16	NA	TRBJ1-1	NA	12	TGTGCCAGCAGCCCCCCCTTTGTTGAAGCTTTCTTT	CASSPPFVEAFF
TRBV5-1	TRBD1	TRBJ2-7	NA	15	TGCGCCAGCAGCTCCTCGGGACAGGGACCCTACGAGCAGTACTTC	CASSSSGQGPYEQYF
TRBV18	TRBD2	TRBJ2-1	NA	19	TGTGCCAGCTCACTCACCCTTACTAGCGGGAGATTATCCTACAATGAGCAGTTCTTC	CASSLTLTSGRLSYNEQFF
TRBV4-1	TRBD2	TRBJ2-5	NA	17	TGCGCCAGCAGCCAGCTCTCTAGCGGGGAGTACCAAGAGACCCAGTACTTC	CASSQLSSGEYQETQYF
TRBV6-4	TRBD1	TRBJ2-3	NA	14	TGTGCCAGCAGTGAGGGACAGGGGGCGGATACGCAGTATTTT	CASSEGQGADTQYF
TRBV5-1	TRBD1	TRBJ1-2	NA	13	TGCGCCAGCAGCCCGGACAGGGGAAATGGCTACACCTTC	CASSPDRGNGYTF
TRBV7-2	NA	TRBJ2-6	NA	18	TGTGCCAGCAGCTTATTTGGACAGAAGAGCTCTGGGGCCAACGTCCTGACTTTC	CASSLFGQKSSGANVLTF
TRBV15	NA	TRBJ2-2	once	14	TGTGCCACCAGCAGAGACCCGAGGACCGGGGAGCTGTTTTTT	CATSRDPRTGELFF
TRBV9	TRBD2	TRBJ2-1	NA	15	TGTGCCAGCAGCGGCCGACTAGCGGGGGACAATGAGCAGTTCTTC	CASSGRLAGDNEQFF
TRBV19	NA	TRBJ2-5	NA	12	TGTGCCAGTAGGGACTACGTCCAGACCCAGTACTTC	CASRDYVQTQYF
TRBV5-1	TRBD1	TRBJ1-5	NA	14	TGCGCCAGCAGCACCGGACAGGGCGGACAGCCCCAGCATTTT	CASSTGQGGQPQHF
TRBV10-1	TRBD2	TRBJ2-1	NA	14	TGCGCCACCTTAGCGGGAGGGCCTCACAATGAGCAGTTCTTC	CATLAGGPHNEQFF
TRBV2	NA	TRBJ1-2	once	14	TGTGCCACTCAACCCACAGGAAGAACCTATGGCTACACCTTC	CATQPTGRTYGYTF
TRBV2	TRBD1	TRBJ1-6	NA	12	TGTGCCGGCGGGACAGAGAGTTCACCCCTCCACTTT	CAGGTESSPLHF
TRBV2	NA	TRBJ1-5	few	15	TGTGCCAGCAGTGACCCCGACCAGGTCGATCAGCCCCAGCATTTT	CASSDPDQVDQPQHF
TRBV21-1	NA	TRBJ1-2	NA	18	TGTGCCAGCAGCAAAGCTGTGAGGGACAGGGGGCCGTCAGTAGGCTACACCTTC	CASSKAVRDRGPSVGYTF
TRBV14	NA	TRBJ1-4	once	17	TGTGCCAGCAGCCAAGCCCTCGGGAGGCCTTCTAATGAAAAACTGTTTTTT	CASSQALGRPSNEKLFF
TRBV30	NA	TRBJ1-2	NA	13	TGTGCCTGGAGTGTAGGGGGTGGCTATGGCTACACCTTC	CAWSVGGGYGYTF
TRBV5-1	NA	TRBJ2-5	NA	16	TGCGCCAGCAGCTTGGCCGAGAGAACCCGTGAAGAGACCCAGTACTTC	CASSLAERTREETQYF
TRBV5-4	NA	TRBJ2-1	NA	15	TGTGCCAGCAGCTTGAAATCCCCATTTGGGAGTGAGCAGTTCTTC	CASSLKSPFGSEQFF
TRBV5-6	NA	TRBJ1-6	NA	15	TGTGCCAGCAGCTTGCGAGGGTTCCATAATTCACCCCTCCACTTT	CASSLRGFHNSPLHF
TRBV6-6	NA	TRBJ1-5	few	13	TGTGCCACCGAACAGAGCAACAATCAGCCCCAGCATTTT	CATEQSNNQPQHF
TRBV9	NA	TRBJ2-2	NA	16	TGTGCCAGCAGCGTAGGGAGCGGAGTCGGCCCCGGGGAGCTGTTTTTT	CASSVGSGVGPGELFF
TRBV28	NA	TRBJ1-2	NA	13	TGTGCCAGCATGACCCCCGAGGGTTATGGCTACACCTTC	CASMTPEGYGYTF
TRBV4-1	NA	TRBJ2-6	NA	16	TGCGCCAGCAGCCGATCCCCAGGGACTGGGGCCAACGTCCTGACTTTC	CASSRSPGTGANVLTF
TRBV7-2	TRBD1	TRBJ1-1	NA	15	TGTGCCAGCAGCACAGGGGTCGCCCATGGCACTGAAGCTTTCTTT	CASSTGVAHGTEAFF
TRBV28	NA	TRBJ1-1	NA	14	TGTGCCAGCAGTTTTGGGGGAGGGAACACTGAAGCTTTCTTT	CASSFGGGNTEAFF
TRBV14	NA	TRBJ1-2	NA	15	TGTGCCAGCAGTCTAAGTCCCGCGTCTAACTATGGCTACACCTTC	CASSLSPASNYGYTF
TRBV14	TRBD1	TRBJ1-1	few	14	TGTGCCAGCAGTCCCACAGGGGGTAACACTGAAGCTTTCTTT	CASSPTGGNTEAFF
TRBV19	NA	TRBJ1-2	NA	13	TGTGCCAGTAGTTCTGGGGGAGGCTATGGCTACACCTTC	CASSSGGGYGYTF
TRBV11-2	NA	TRBJ1-1	once	14	TGTGCCAGCAGTGAGAGGACAGTACCAGGTGGAGCTTTCTTT	CASSERTVPGGAFF
TRBV4-2	TRBD2	TRBJ2-3	NA	16	TGTGCCAGCAGCCAAGAAGGACTAGCGTTTGCAGATACGCAGTATTTT	CASSQEGLAFADTQYF
TRBV28	TRBD2	TRBJ2-5	NA	13	TGTGCCACCCAAGGGACTACCGAAGAGACCCAGTACTTC	CATQGTTEETQYF
TRBV13	TRBD1	TRBJ2-5	NA	16	TGTGCCAGCAGCTCAACGGGGACAGGGTTCCAAGAGACCCAGTACTTC	CASSSTGTGFQETQYF
TRBV2	NA	TRBJ1-4	NA	15	TGTGCCAGCAGAATGGGGGACTCAACTAATGAAAAACTGTTTTTT	CASRMGDSTNEKLFF
TRBV10-3	NA	TRBJ1-6	NA	15	TGTGCCATCAGTGATGGGGGGAGACTCGATTCACCCCTCCACTTT	CAISDGGRLDSPLHF
TRBV12-2	NA	TRBJ2-7	NA	16	TGTGCAAGTCGCTTGGGACTAGCGGACAGATCCTACGAGCAGTACTTC	CASRLGLADRSYEQYF
TRBV28	NA	TRBJ1-5	NA	16	TGTGCCAGCAGTTCCAGGTCCAGGGGCGACAATCAGCCCCAGCATTTT	CASSSRSRGDNQPQHF
TRBV11-2	NA	TRBJ1-1	NA	14	TGTGCCAGCAGCTTTGGCAGGGTGAACACTGAAGCTTTCTTT	CASSFGRVNTEAFF
TRBV6-4	TRBD2	TRBJ2-1	NA	13	TGTGCTAGCAGTCAGCGGGAGGGCGATGAGCAGTTCTTC	CASSQREGDEQFF
TRBV16	NA	TRBJ2-1	NA	16	TGTGCCAGCAGCCAATTCGGTGTAAGCTCCTACAATGAGCAGTTCTTC	CASSQFGVSSYNEQFF
TRBV4-1	TRBD1	TRBJ1-5	NA	16	TGCGCCAGCAGCCCGACTAAGGACAGGGGGCCCCAGCCCCAGCATTTT	CASSPTKDRGPQPQHF
TRBV28	TRBD1	TRBJ1-2	NA	13	TGTGCCAGCAGTTACAGGGGGCGAGGTGGCTACACCTTC	CASSYRGRGGYTF
TRBV19	TRBD1	TRBJ2-2	once	15	TGTGCCAGTAGCCAACAGGGGTCTGGCACCGGGGAGCTGTTTTTT	CASSQQGSGTGELFF